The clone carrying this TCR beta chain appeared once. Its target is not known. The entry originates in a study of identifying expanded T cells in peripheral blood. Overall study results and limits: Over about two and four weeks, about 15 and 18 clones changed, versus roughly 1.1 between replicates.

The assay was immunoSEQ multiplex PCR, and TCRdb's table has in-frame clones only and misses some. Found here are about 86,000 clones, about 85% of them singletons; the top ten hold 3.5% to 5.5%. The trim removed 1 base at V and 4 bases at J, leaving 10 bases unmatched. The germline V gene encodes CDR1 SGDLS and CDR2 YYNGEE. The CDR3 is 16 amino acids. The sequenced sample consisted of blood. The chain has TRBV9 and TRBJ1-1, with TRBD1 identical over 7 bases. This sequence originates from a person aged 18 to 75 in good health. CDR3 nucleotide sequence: TGTGCCAGCAGCGTACCCTCGACCGGGACAGTCACTGAAGCTTTCTTT. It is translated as CASSVPSTGTVTEAFF.